This T cell receptor (beta chain) came from a study of breast tumors, draining lymph nodes, adjacent tissues. Study-wide results and caveats: Luminal-like breast cancer showed significantly higher tumor–nontumor repertoire similarity than basal-like. That most tumor T cells come from lymph nodes remained unproven. Data fit most tumor T cells coming from lymph node, expanding in tumor. Tumor TCR diversity was below lymph nodes but above nontumor tissue.

This clonotype was observed at least ten times. Its antigen is currently unknown. Samples came from axillary lymph nodes draining the breast cancer. From the multiplex PCR reads, TCRdb called clonotypes with MiXCR, one entry per CDR3 protein. The sample gives about 170,000 distinct CDR3 sequences, approximately 33% of which show up once; over 3.5% is in the top ten. Germline-derived CDR1 and CDR2 are SGHTA and FQGTGA. Trimming shortened V by 2 bases and J by 1 base, and 8 bases separated the two germline ends. The CDR3 loop spans 14 amino acids. The source is a female donor with breast cancer. Some clones in this sample may be carry-over from other donors' samples. The sample comprised axillary lymph node tissue. The chain has TRBV7-3 and TRBJ2-5; D perhaps matches TRBD2 (5 bases). CDR3 DNA sequence: TGTGCCAGCAGCTTATATCGGGGCCAAGAGACCCAGTACTTC. Protein product: CASSLYRGQETQYF.